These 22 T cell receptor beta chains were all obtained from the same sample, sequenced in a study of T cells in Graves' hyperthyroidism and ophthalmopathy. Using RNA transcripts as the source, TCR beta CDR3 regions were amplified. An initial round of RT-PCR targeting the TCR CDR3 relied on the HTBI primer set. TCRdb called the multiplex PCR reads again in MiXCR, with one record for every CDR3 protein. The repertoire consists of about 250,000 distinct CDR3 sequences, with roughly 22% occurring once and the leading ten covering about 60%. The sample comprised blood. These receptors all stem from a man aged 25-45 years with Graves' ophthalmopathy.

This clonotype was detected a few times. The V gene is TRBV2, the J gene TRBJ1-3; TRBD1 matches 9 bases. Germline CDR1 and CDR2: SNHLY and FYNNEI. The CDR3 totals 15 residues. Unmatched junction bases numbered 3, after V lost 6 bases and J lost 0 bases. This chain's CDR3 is CASRGQGISGNTIYF. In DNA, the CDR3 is TGTGCCAGCAGGGGACAGGGAATCTCTGGAAACACCATATATTTT. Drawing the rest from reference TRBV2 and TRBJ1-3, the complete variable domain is EPEVTQTPSHQVTQMGQEVILRCVPISNHLYFYWYRQILGQKVEFLVSFYNNEISEKSEIFDDQFSVERPDGSNFTLKIRSTKLEDSAMYFCASRGQGISGNTIYFGEGSWLTVV.

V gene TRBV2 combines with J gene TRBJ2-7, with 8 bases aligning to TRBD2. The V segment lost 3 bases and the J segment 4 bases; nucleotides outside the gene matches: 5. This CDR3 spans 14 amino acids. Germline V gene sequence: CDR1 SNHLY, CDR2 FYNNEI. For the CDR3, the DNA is TGTGCCAGCAGTGACCAGCGGGAGTCTTACGAGCAGTACTTC. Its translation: CASSDQRESYEQYF.

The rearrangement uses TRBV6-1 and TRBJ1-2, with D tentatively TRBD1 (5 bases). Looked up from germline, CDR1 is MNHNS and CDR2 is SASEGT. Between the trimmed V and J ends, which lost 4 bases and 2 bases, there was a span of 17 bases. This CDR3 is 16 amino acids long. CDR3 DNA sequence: TGTGCCAGCAGTGCCCCCTCAAGACAGAGGAACTATGGCTACACCTTC. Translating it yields CASSAPSRQRNYGYTF.

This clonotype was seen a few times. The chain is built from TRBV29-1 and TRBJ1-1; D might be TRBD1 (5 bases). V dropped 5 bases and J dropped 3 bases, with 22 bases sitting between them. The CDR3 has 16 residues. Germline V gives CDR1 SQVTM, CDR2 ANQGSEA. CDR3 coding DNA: TGCAGCGTTCAGGCTCGTCGAGGGGAGGGCTACACTGAAGCTTTCTTT. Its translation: CSVQARRGEGYTEAFF.

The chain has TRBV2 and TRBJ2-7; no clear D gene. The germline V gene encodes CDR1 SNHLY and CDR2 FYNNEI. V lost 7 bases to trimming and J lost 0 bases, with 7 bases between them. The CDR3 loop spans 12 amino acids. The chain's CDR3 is CASTPSSYEQYF. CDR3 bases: TGTGCCAGCACCCCGAGCTCCTACGAGCAGTACTTC.

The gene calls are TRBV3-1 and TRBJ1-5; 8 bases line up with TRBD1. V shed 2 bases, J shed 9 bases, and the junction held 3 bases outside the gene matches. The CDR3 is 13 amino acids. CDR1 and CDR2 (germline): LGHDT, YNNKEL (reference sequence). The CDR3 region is CASSQQGAGPQHF. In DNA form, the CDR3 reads TGTGCCAGCAGCCAACAGGGGGCAGGGCCCCAGCATTTT. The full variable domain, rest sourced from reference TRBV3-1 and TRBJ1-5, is DTAVSQTPKYLVTQMGNDKSIKCEQNLGHDTMYWYKQDSKKFLKIMFSYNNKELIINETVPNRFSPKSPDKAHLNLHINSLELGDSAVYFCASSQQGAGPQHFGDGTRLSIL.

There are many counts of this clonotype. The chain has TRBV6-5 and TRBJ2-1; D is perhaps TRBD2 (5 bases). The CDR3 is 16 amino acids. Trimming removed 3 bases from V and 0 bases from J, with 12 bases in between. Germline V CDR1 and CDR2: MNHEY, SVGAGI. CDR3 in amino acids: CASSYRSGSSYNEQFF. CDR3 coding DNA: TGTGCCAGCAGTTATCGAAGCGGAAGCTCCTACAATGAGCAGTTCTTC.

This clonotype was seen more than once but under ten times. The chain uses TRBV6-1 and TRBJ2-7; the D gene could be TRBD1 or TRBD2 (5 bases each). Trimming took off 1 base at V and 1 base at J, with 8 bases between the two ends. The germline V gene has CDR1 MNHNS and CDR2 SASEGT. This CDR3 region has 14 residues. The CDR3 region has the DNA TGTGCCAGCAGTGAAGGGGGGTTTTCCTACGAGCAGTACTTC. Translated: CASSEGGFSYEQYF.

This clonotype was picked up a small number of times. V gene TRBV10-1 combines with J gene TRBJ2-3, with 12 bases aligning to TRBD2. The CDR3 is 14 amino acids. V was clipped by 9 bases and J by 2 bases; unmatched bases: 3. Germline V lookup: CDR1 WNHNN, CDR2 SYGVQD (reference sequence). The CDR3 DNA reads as TGCGCCAGTTCTAGCGGGAGGGTCACAGATACGCAGTATTTT. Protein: CASSSGRVTDTQYF.

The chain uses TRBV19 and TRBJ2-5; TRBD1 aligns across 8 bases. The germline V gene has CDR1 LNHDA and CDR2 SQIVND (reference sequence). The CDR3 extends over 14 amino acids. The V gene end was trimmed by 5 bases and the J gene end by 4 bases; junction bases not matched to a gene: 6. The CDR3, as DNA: TGTGCCAGTAGTGCACAGGGGGAAGGAGAGACCCAGTACTTC. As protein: CASSAQGEGETQYF.

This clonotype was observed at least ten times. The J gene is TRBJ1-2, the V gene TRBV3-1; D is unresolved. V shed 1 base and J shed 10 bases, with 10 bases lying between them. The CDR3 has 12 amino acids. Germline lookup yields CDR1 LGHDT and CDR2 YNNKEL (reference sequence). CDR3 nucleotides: TGTGCCAGCAGCCAAGCCCAGACGGACTACACCTTC. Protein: CASSQAQTDYTF.

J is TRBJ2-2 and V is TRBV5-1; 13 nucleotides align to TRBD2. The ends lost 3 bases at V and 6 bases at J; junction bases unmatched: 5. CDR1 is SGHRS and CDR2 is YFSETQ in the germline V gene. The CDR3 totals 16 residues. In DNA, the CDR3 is TGCGCCAGCAGCTCACTAGCGGGAGGGCTCGCCGGGGAGCTGTTTTTT. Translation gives CASSSLAGGLAGELFF. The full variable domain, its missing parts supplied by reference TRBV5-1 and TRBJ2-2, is KAGVTQTPRYLIKTRGQQVTLSCSPISGHRSVSWYQQTPGQGLQFLFEYFSETQRNKGNFPGRFSGRQFSNSRSEMNVSTLELGDSALYLCASSSLAGGLAGELFFGEGSRLTVL.

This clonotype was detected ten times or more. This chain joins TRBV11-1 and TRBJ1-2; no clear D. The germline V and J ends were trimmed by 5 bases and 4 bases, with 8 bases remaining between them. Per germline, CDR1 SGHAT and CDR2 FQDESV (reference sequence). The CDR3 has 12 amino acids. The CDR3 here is CASSGISYGYTF. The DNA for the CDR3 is TGTGCCAGCAGCGGGATTTCCTATGGCTACACCTTC.

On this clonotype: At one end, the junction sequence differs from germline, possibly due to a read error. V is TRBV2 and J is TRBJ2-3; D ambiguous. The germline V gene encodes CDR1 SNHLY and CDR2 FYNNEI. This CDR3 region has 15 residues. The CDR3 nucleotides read TGTGCCTGCAGCTTCGGCGGAGCTAGCACAGATACGCAGTATTTT. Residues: CACSFGGASTDTQYF.

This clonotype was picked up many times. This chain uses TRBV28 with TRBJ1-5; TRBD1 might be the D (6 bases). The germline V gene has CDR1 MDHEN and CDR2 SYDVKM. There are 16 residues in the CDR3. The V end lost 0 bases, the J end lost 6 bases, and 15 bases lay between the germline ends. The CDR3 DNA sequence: TGTGCCAGCAGTTTATGGGGGGGGGGCGGAAGTCAGCCCCAGCATTTT. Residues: CASSLWGGGGSQPQHF.

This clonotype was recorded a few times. The DNA for the CDR3 is TGTGCCAGCAGCCAAGTATCGAGAAGTGGGGCCAACGTCCTGACTTTC. Protein: CASSQVSRSGANVLTF. The chain employs TRBV4-2 and TRBJ2-6; D ambiguous. Between the trimmed V and J ends, which lost 1 base and 3 bases, there was a span of 10 bases. The length of the CDR3 is 16 residues. Germline V gene sequence: CDR1 LGHNA, CDR2 YNFKEQ.

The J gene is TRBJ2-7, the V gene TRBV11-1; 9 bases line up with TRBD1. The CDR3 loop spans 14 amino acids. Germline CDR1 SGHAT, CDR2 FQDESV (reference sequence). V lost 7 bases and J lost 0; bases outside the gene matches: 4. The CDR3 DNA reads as TGTGCCAGCAAAGGGACAGGGAACTCCTACGAGCAGTACTTC. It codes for CASKGTGNSYEQYF.

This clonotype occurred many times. CDR3 protein: CASSGTGSLNEKLFF. CDR3 sequence (DNA): TGTGCCAGCAGCGGCACCGGGAGCTTAAATGAAAAACTGTTTTTT. The chain has TRBV11-2 and TRBJ1-4; D is unclear. This CDR3 has 15 residues. V was cut by 5 bases and J by 5 bases, with 15 bases left in between. Looked up from germline, CDR1 is SGHAT and CDR2 is FQNNGV.

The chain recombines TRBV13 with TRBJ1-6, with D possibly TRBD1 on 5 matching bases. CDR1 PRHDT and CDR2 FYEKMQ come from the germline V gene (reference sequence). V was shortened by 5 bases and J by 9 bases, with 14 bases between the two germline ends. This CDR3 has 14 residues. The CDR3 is CASSTGTGGSPLHF. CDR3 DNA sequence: TGTGCCAGCAGCACCGGGACCGGGGGTTCACCCCTCCACTTT.

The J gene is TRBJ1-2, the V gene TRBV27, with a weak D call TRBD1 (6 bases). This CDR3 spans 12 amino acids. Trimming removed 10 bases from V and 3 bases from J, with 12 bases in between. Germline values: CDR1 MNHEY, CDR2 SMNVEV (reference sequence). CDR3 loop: CATRDIDYGYTF. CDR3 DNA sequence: TGTGCCACCAGGGACATCGACTATGGCTACACCTTC.

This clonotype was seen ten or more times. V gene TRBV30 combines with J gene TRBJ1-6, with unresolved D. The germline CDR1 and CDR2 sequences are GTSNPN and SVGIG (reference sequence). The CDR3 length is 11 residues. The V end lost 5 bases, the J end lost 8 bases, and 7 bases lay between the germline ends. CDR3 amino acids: CAWDQDSPLHF. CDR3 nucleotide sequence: TGTGCCTGGGATCAGGATTCACCCCTCCACTTT.

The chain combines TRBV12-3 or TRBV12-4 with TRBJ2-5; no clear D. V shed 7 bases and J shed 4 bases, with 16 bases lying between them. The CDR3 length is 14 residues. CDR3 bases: TGTGCCAGCACCCCCTCACCCGGGCGAGAGACCCAGTACTTC. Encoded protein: CASTPSPGRETQYF.